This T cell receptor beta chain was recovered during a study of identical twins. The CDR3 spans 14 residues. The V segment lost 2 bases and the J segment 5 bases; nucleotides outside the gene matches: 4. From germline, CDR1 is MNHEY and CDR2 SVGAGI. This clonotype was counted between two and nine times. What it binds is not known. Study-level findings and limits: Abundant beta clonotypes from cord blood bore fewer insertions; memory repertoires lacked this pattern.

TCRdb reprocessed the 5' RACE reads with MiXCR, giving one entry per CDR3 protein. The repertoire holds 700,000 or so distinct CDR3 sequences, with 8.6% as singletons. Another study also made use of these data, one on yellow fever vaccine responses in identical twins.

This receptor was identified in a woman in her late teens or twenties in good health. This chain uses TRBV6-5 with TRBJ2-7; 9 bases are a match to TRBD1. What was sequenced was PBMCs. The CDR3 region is CASSYGTGSDEQYF. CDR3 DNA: TGTGCCAGCAGTTACGGGACAGGGTCTGACGAGCAGTACTTC.